Each of the 26 T cell receptor beta chains below was sequenced from the same sample in a study of blood T cell repertoires in COVID-19. TCRdb keeps only in-frame clones here, not all; method: immunoSEQ multiplex PCR. The sample records 400,000 to 500,000 clones, roughly 90% being singletons. Sequenced input: peripheral blood. The receptors come from a woman aged 30 to 39 with active or convalescent COVID-19.

The rearrangement links TRBV7-9 to TRBJ1-1; 8 bases match TRBD1. CDR3 length: 13 amino acids. V dropped 3 bases and J dropped 11; count of bases not matched to a gene: 8. Germline loops: CDR1 SEHNR, CDR2 FQNEAQ (reference sequence). The CDR3 DNA is TGTGCCAGCAGCTTCGCAGGGGGCGGAGGGGCTTTCTTT. It codes for CASSFAGGGGAFF.

The chain is built from TRBV25-1 and TRBJ1-6; D is uncertain. The CDR3 totals 13 residues. The germline gives CDR1 MGHDK, CDR2 SYGVNS. Trimming removed 3 bases from V and 6 bases from J, with 6 bases in between. The CDR3 sequence is CASSDVGNSPLHF. The CDR3 bases are TGTGCCAGCAGTGATGTCGGTAATTCACCCCTCCACTTT.

The chain uses TRBV13 and TRBJ1-1; D is perhaps TRBD1 (5 bases). The V end lost 5 bases, the J end lost 2 bases, and 9 bases lay between the germline ends. CDR3 size: 13 residues. Germline V gives CDR1 PRHDT, CDR2 FYEKMQ (reference sequence). The CDR3 coding sequence is TGTGCCAGCAGCCTCGGGGGTAACACTGAAGCTTTCTTT. Translating gives CASSLGGNTEAFF.

This chain uses TRBV5-4 with TRBJ1-1; the D gene is possibly TRBD1 (6 bases). Trimming left V 4 bases short and J 5 bases short, with 12 bases between. The CDR3 runs 13 residues. Germline loops: CDR1 SGHNT, CDR2 YYREEE (reference sequence). Here the CDR3 DNA reads TGTGCCAGCAGCCAGGGGAGGGGAACTGAAGCTTTCTTT. Translation: CASSQGRGTEAFF.

The V gene is TRBV4-1, the J gene TRBJ2-7; 8 positions match TRBD2. This CDR3 is 15 amino acids long. From germline, CDR1 is MGHRA and CDR2 YSYEKL. V trimming: 1 base; J trimming: 4 bases; junction bases outside the gene matches: 6. The CDR3 DNA is TGCGCCAGCAGCCAAGGGCCCCCGGGAGGGTACGAGCAGTACTTC. Its protein is CASSQGPPGGYEQYF.

Comments on this clone: The identical CDR3 is also encoded by other nucleotide sequences in the sample. CDR3 amino acids: CSASRGTMNTEAFF. Here the CDR3 DNA reads TGCAGTGCTAGTAGGGGAACTATGAACACTGAAGCTTTCTTT. The chain uses TRBV20-1 and TRBJ1-1; tentative D call: TRBD1 (5 bases). Germline V gene data show CDR1 as DFQATT and CDR2 as SNEGSKA (reference sequence). With 3 bases removed from V and 0 bases from J, the gap between germline ends came to 11 bases. This CDR3 comprises 14 residues.

The rearrangement uses TRBV3-1 (or the pseudogene TRBV3-2) and TRBJ2-7, with D perhaps matching TRBD1 (6 bases). V was pared by 4 bases and J by 3 bases, with 16 bases between. The CDR3 runs 15 residues. The germline CDR1 and CDR2 sequences are LGHDT and YNNKEL (reference sequence). The CDR3 protein is CASSPQKTGNYEQYF. The CDR3 DNA reads TGTGCCAGCAGCCCCCAGAAAACAGGGAACTACGAGCAGTACTTC.

The V gene is TRBV5-6, the J gene TRBJ1-2, with D possibly being TRBD1 (6 bases). The germline CDR1 and CDR2 sequences are SGHDT and YYEEEE. With 1 base removed from V and 4 bases from J, the gap between germline ends came to 8 bases. CDR3 length equals 13 residues. DNA for the CDR3: TGTGCCAGCAGCTTGACAGGGATCTATGGCTACACCTTC. Protein sequence: CASSLTGIYGYTF. Looking up the rest from reference TRBV5-6 and TRBJ1-2 gives the full variable domain: DAGVTQSPTHLIKTRGQQVTLRCSPKSGHDTVSWYQQALGQGPQFIFQYYEEEERQRGNFPDRFSGHQFPNYSSELNVNALLLGDSALYLCASSLTGIYGYTFGSGTRLTVV.

This clone was seen just once. The genes are TRBV19 and TRBJ2-1; D perhaps matches TRBD2 (6 bases). This CDR3 has 17 amino acids. The germline CDR1 and CDR2 sequences are LNHDA and SQIVND (reference sequence). Between the trimmed V and J ends, which lost 3 bases and 5 bases, there was a span of 20 bases. CDR3 protein: CASSIEPAGLFNNEQFF. In DNA, the CDR3 is TGTGCCAGTAGTATTGAACCGGCGGGGCTATTTAACAATGAGCAGTTCTTC.

This clone was found once. CDR3 nucleotides: TGTGCCTGGAGTGTACGAGGCCTAGCGGGATACACCGGGGAGCTGTTTTTT. Protein product: CAWSVRGLAGYTGELFF. This chain links TRBV30 with TRBJ2-2; 9 bases are a match to TRBD2. The junction had 8 bases not matched to a gene; V was cut back by 0 bases and J by 3 bases. CDR1 is GTSNPN, CDR2 SVGIG, per germline (reference sequence). CDR3 length: 17 amino acids.

The chain joins TRBV30 to TRBJ2-1; 9 bases agree with TRBD2. CDR1 is GTSNPN, CDR2 SVGIG, per germline (reference sequence). V was pared by 6 bases and J by 6 bases, with 12 bases of the junction left unmatched. This CDR3 is built from 15 residues. DNA of the CDR3: TGTGCCTGCTTTACCTATAGCGGGAGATTCAATGAGCAGTTCTTC. Translated, it gives CACFTYSGRFNEQFF.

The chain employs TRBV11-2 and TRBJ2-3, with 7 bases matching TRBD2. Trimming at V came to 5 bases and at J to 2 bases, leaving 7 bases not matched to a gene. From germline, CDR1 is SGHAT and CDR2 FQNNGV. This CDR3 is 15 amino acids long. The CDR3 sequence: CASSPRTRSTDTQYF. For the CDR3, the DNA is TGTGCCAGCAGCCCCCGGACTAGATCCACAGATACGCAGTATTTT.

This sequence joins TRBV6-1 and TRBJ1-4; D gene ambiguous. V was shortened by 0 bases and J by 4 bases, with 9 bases between the two germline ends. This CDR3 region has 15 residues. The germline V gene has CDR1 MNHNS and CDR2 SASEGT. CDR3 residues: CASSEASGINEKLFF. The CDR3 DNA is TGTGCCAGCAGTGAAGCGTCGGGGATTAATGAAAAACTGTTTTTT.

The chain combines TRBV10-2 with TRBJ1-1; D is undetermined. This CDR3 is 14 amino acids long. CDR1 is WSHSY and CDR2 is SAAADI in the germline V gene. Trimming pared 6 bases from V and 1 base from J, leaving 12 bases between. The CDR3 reads CASSPSSRNTEAFF. CDR3 sequence (DNA): TGCGCCAGCAGCCCATCCTCGAGGAACACTGAAGCTTTCTTT.

The V gene is TRBV18, the J gene TRBJ1-1; 8 positions match TRBD1. Trimming removed 5 bases from V and 1 base from J; junction bases left unmatched: 6. The CDR3 has 15 amino acids. Germline CDR1 and CDR2: KGHSH and LQKENI. The CDR3 coding sequence is TGTGCCAGCTCAAAAGGACAGGGAGGGAACACTGAAGCTTTCTTT. Translation gives CASSKGQGGNTEAFF.

The V gene is TRBV7-9, the J gene TRBJ2-2, with TRBD2 identical over 7 bases. From germline, CDR1 is SEHNR and CDR2 FQNEAQ (reference sequence). V shed 2 bases and J 7 bases; nucleotides not matched to a gene: 16. This CDR3 region has 18 residues. CDR3 coding DNA: TGTGCCAGCAGCTTAACGGGAGGACTCCAAGGAATCATCGGGGAGCTGTTTTTT. Amino acids: CASSLTGGLQGIIGELFF.

This rearrangement joins TRBV4-1 to TRBJ2-7, with TRBD1 identical over 8 bases. With 5 bases clipped from V and 0 bases from J, the junction kept 3 bases outside the gene matches. The CDR3 is 14 residues long. Germline V CDR1 and CDR2: MGHRA, YSYEKL. The CDR3 here is CASSATGDSYEQYF. The DNA of the CDR3 is TGCGCCAGCAGCGCGACAGGGGACTCCTACGAGCAGTACTTC.

This clone was counted once. The CDR3 spells CATSDLQRDRGLETEAFF. CDR3 in DNA: TGTGCCACCAGTGATTTGCAAAGGGACAGGGGGCTGGAGACTGAAGCTTTCTTT. J is TRBJ1-1 and V is TRBV24-1; TRBD1 agrees at 12 bases. Germline CDR1 KGHDR, CDR2 SFDVKD. Unmatched junction bases numbered 9, after V lost 0 bases and J lost 5 bases. The CDR3 runs to 18 residues.

This rearrangement joins TRBV6-5 to TRBJ2-5; D might be TRBD1 (6 bases). The CDR3 has 15 residues. V dropped 4 bases and J dropped 0 bases, with 12 bases sitting between them. Germline CDR1 reads MNHEY; CDR2 reads SVGAGI. CDR3 in amino acids: CASSSGHTYQETQYF. CDR3 bases: TGTGCCAGCAGTTCGGGACACACGTACCAAGAGACCCAGTACTTC.

The gene calls are TRBV19 and TRBJ2-7; 8 nucleotides align to TRBD1. This CDR3 contains 14 residues. CDR1 LNHDA and CDR2 SQIVND come from the germline V gene (reference sequence). V shed 6 bases, J shed 0 bases, and the junction held 4 bases outside the gene matches. Here the CDR3 reads CASSLQGGSYEQYF. The DNA of the CDR3 is TGTGCCAGTAGCCTACAGGGGGGCTCCTACGAGCAGTACTTC. Looking up the rest from reference TRBV19 and TRBJ2-7 gives the full variable domain: DGGITQSPKYLFRKEGQNVTLSCEQNLNHDAMYWYRQDPGQGLRLIYYSQIVNDFQKGDIAEGYSVSREKKESFPLTVTSAQKNPTAFYLCASSLQGGSYEQYFGPGTRLTVT.

In its sample, this clone was seen once. The rearrangement uses TRBV5-1 and TRBJ1-6, with D possibly being TRBD1 (6 bases). Germline assignment: CDR1 SGHRS and CDR2 YFSETQ. This CDR3 region has 15 residues. V was shortened by 0 bases and J by 10 bases, with 14 bases between the two germline ends. CDR3 residues: CASSLERGGGSPLHF. As DNA, the CDR3 is TGCGCCAGCAGCTTGGAGAGGGGGGGAGGCTCACCCCTCCACTTT. Together with reference TRBV5-1 and TRBJ1-6, the CDR3 gives the full variable domain: KAGVTQTPRYLIKTRGQQVTLSCSPISGHRSVSWYQQTPGQGLQFLFEYFSETQRNKGNFPGRFSGRQFSNSRSEMNVSTLELGDSALYLCASSLERGGGSPLHFGNGTRLTVT.

The genes are TRBV20-1 and TRBJ1-4; possibly TRBD1 for D (6 bases). Germline V gives CDR1 DFQATT, CDR2 SNEGSKA (reference sequence). V dropped 3 bases and J dropped 7 bases, with 6 bases sitting between them. There are 11 residues in the CDR3. The CDR3 DNA reads TGCAGTGCTAGCAGGGGTGAAAAACTGTTTTTT. Its protein is CSASRGEKLFF.

V and J are TRBV7-2 and TRBJ2-1, with 10 nucleotides matching TRBD1. Per germline, CDR1 SGHTA and CDR2 FQGNSA. The length of the CDR3 is 14 residues. Trimming removed 4 bases from V and 10 bases from J; junction bases left unmatched: 7. In nucleotides, the CDR3 is TGTGCCAGCAGCTCCTGGGGACAGGGGCCAGAGCAGTTCTTC. It yields the protein CASSSWGQGPEQFF.

The chain has TRBV7-9 and TRBJ1-1; no reliable D call. CDR3 size: 15 residues. With 2 bases removed from V and 3 bases from J, the gap between germline ends came to 13 bases. Germline V lookup: CDR1 SEHNR, CDR2 FQNEAQ (reference sequence). CDR3 residues: CASSLYTGSDTEAFF. The CDR3 bases are TGTGCCAGCAGCTTATACACGGGGAGCGACACTGAAGCTTTCTTT. The complete variable domain, with remaining parts taken from reference TRBV7-9 and TRBJ1-1, reads DTGVSQNPRHKITKRGQNVTFRCDPISEHNRLYWYRQTLGQGPEFLTYFQNEAQLEKSRLLSDRFSAERPKGSFSTLEIQRTEQGDSAMYLCASSLYTGSDTEAFFGQGTRLTVV.

This clone appeared once. The rearrangement uses TRBV12-2 and TRBJ2-3; TRBD1 was called by the table and not checked on the DNA. TRBV12-2 counts as a pseudogene. This CDR3 has 15 amino acids. This chain's CDR3 is CASRCGQGGRDTQYF. CDR3 in DNA: TGTGCAAGTCGCTGCGGACAGGGTGGTCGCGATACGCAGTATTTT.

This clone showed up just once. The chain employs TRBV7-2 and TRBJ2-7; 10 nucleotides line up with TRBD2. Unmatched junction bases numbered 4, after V lost 0 bases and J lost 5 bases. Germline V gene lookup returns CDR1 SGHTA and CDR2 FQGNSA. The CDR3 sequence is 15 residues long. The CDR3 sequence is CASSLASGRLDEQYF. CDR3 nucleotide sequence: TGTGCCAGCAGCTTAGCTAGCGGGAGGCTAGACGAGCAGTACTTC.